These 22 T cell receptor beta chains were all obtained from the same sample, sequenced in a study of blood T cell repertoires in COVID-19. Data came from immunoSEQ multiplex PCR; TCRdb stores just in-frame clones and leaves some out. The sample includes hundreds of thousands of clones, about nine tenths seen only once; the top ten take approximately 1.4%. Sequencing was done on a sample of peripheral blood. These receptor sequences come from a woman in her thirties or forties who had recovered from COVID-19.

The genes are TRBV30 and TRBJ2-3; D remains unclear. The CDR3 totals 11 residues. V was pared by 8 bases and J by 4 bases, with 10 bases between. Germline assignment: CDR1 GTSNPN and CDR2 SVGIG (reference sequence). DNA for the CDR3: TGTGCCCGCAGCCGGGCAGATACGCAGTATTTT. This codes for CARSRADTQYF.

The chain couples TRBV20-1 to TRBJ2-7; the D gene is possibly TRBD2 (6 bases). Germline lookup yields CDR1 DFQATT and CDR2 SNEGSKA (reference sequence). The CDR3 has 15 residues. Trimming left V 6 bases short and J 3 bases short, with 21 bases between. CDR3 bases: TGCAGTGCCAGTAGGCGGGGTTCTCAAATCTACGAGCAGTACTTC. This translates into CSASRRGSQIYEQYF.

The CDR3 region is CASSQDYREQFF. The CDR3 DNA reads as TGTGCCAGCAGCCAAGACTACCGAGAGCAGTTCTTC. V usage is TRBV3-1 (or the pseudogene TRBV3-2) and J usage is TRBJ2-1; D not resolved. Trimming took off 0 bases at V and 10 bases at J, with 7 bases between the two ends. Per germline, CDR1 LGHDT and CDR2 YNNKEL (reference sequence). The CDR3 extends over 12 amino acids.

This rearrangement joins TRBV6-5 to TRBJ1-1, with 7 positions matching TRBD1. The V gene end was trimmed by 2 bases and the J gene end by 1 base; junction bases not matched to a gene: 1. The CDR3 loop spans 14 amino acids. CDR1 is MNHEY, CDR2 SVGAGI, per germline. The CDR3 sequence: CASSYGQENTEAFF. The CDR3 bases are TGTGCCAGCAGTTACGGACAGGAGAACACTGAAGCTTTCTTT.

The gene calls are TRBV27 and TRBJ1-1, with 8 bases that match TRBD1. The germline V gene encodes CDR1 MNHEY and CDR2 SMNVEV (reference sequence). The ends lost 3 bases at V and 3 bases at J; junction bases unmatched: 12. The CDR3 loop spans 17 amino acids. CDR3 amino acids: CASSFSGGAGLDTEAFF. The CDR3 region has the DNA TGTGCCAGCAGTTTTTCAGGGGGCGCGGGATTGGACACTGAAGCTTTCTTT.

The J gene is TRBJ2-7, the V gene TRBV5-1, with 8 bases lining up with TRBD1. J was trimmed by 2 bases and V by 2 bases; bases with no gene match: 9. This CDR3 comprises 16 residues. From germline, CDR1 is SGHRS and CDR2 YFSETQ. CDR3 residues: CASSFYQGAITYEQYF. For the CDR3, the DNA is TGCGCCAGCAGCTTCTACCAGGGGGCCATCACCTACGAGCAGTACTTC.

This clone showed up just once. The chain couples TRBV13 to TRBJ1-1; no clear D. This CDR3 spans 15 amino acids. In germline, CDR1 is PRHDT, CDR2 FYEKMQ (reference sequence). V was pared by 5 bases and J by 1 base, with 14 bases between. CDR3 in amino acids: CASSANRRRNTEAFF. For the CDR3, the DNA is TGTGCCAGCAGCGCAAATCGACGGAGGAACACTGAAGCTTTCTTT.

V is TRBV24-1 and J is TRBJ1-2; D may be TRBD1 (5 bases). Germline V gene data show CDR1 as KGHDR and CDR2 as SFDVKD. The CDR3 runs 13 residues. V was clipped by 7 bases and J by 4 bases, with 12 bases between them. CDR3 sequence: CATSRGSGYGYTF. CDR3 sequence (DNA): TGTGCCACCAGCCGGGGGTCAGGCTATGGCTACACCTTC.

This chain joins TRBV2 and TRBJ1-4, with D perhaps matching TRBD1 (6 bases). Germline V lookup: CDR1 SNHLY, CDR2 FYNNEI. The CDR3 totals 14 residues. V was cut by 10 bases and J by 4 bases, with 16 bases left in between. Here the CDR3 DNA reads TGTGCCACCACCAGGGGCAGGGGTAATGAAAAACTGTTTTTT. Its translation is CATTRGRGNEKLFF. Full variable domain (rest looked up from reference TRBV2 and TRBJ1-4): EPEVTQTPSHQVTQMGQEVILRCVPISNHLYFYWYRQILGQKVEFLVSFYNNEISEKSEIFDDQFSVERPDGSNFTLKIRSTKLEDSAMYFCATTRGRGNEKLFFGSGTQLSVL.

The chain uses TRBV5-4 and TRBJ1-1; D gene unclear. The V gene's germline CDR1 is SGHNT and CDR2 YYREEE (reference sequence). Trimming shortened V by 0 bases and J by 4 bases, and 10 bases separated the two germline ends. This CDR3 contains 14 residues. CDR3 in DNA: TGTGCCAGCAGCTTGGCCTCGGCGGCCACTGAAGCTTTCTTT. This gives the protein CASSLASAATEAFF.

V gene TRBV27 combines with J gene TRBJ2-3; D uncertain. The CDR3 totals 11 residues. The V gene's germline CDR1 is MNHEY and CDR2 SMNVEV (reference sequence). Between the trimmed V and J ends, which lost 8 bases and 6 bases, there was a span of 9 bases. The CDR3 DNA follows: TGTGCCAGCCTCTATTCGGATACGCAGTATTTT. Its protein product is CASLYSDTQYF.

The chain links TRBV5-6 to TRBJ2-4; 8 bases align to TRBD1. Losses at the gene ends were 2 bases for V and 0 bases for J; bases not matched to a gene: 7. Germline CDR1 reads SGHDT; CDR2 reads YYEEEE. The CDR3 runs to 17 residues. The CDR3 sequence is CASSFLTGALAKNIQYF. In DNA, the CDR3 is TGTGCCAGCAGCTTCCTGACAGGGGCCTTAGCCAAAAACATTCAGTACTTC. Using reference TRBV5-6 and TRBJ2-4 for the parts outside the CDR3, the full variable domain is DAGVTQSPTHLIKTRGQQVTLRCSPKSGHDTVSWYQQALGQGPQFIFQYYEEEERQRGNFPDRFSGHQFPNYSSELNVNALLLGDSALYLCASSFLTGALAKNIQYFGAGTRLSVL.

The table lists this clone with a count of one. V usage is TRBV7-6 and J usage is TRBJ1-3; maybe TRBD1 (5 bases). This CDR3 comprises 13 residues. Germline CDR1 and CDR2: SGHVS and FNYEAQ. Trimming pared 8 bases from V and 0 bases from J, leaving 8 bases between. CDR3 residues: CASGHVSGNTIYF. The CDR3 DNA sequence: TGTGCCAGCGGACACGTCTCTGGAAACACCATATATTTT.

Only a few counts were recorded for this clone. The rearrangement joins TRBV6-5 to TRBJ1-3, with 7 bases identical to TRBD1. Per the germline V gene, CDR1 is MNHEY and CDR2 is SVGAGI. V was clipped by 4 bases and J by 2 bases; unmatched bases: 5. The CDR3 sequence is 15 residues long. This chain's CDR3 is CASSSDRFTGNTIYF. In nucleotides, the CDR3 is TGTGCCAGCAGTTCGGACAGGTTTACTGGAAACACCATATATTTT.

A single count supports this clone. The V gene is TRBV9, the J gene TRBJ2-3; 7 bases fit TRBD2. Unmatched junction bases numbered 8, after V lost 0 bases and J lost 4 bases. This CDR3 comprises 16 residues. Germline CDR1 reads SGDLS; CDR2 reads YYNGEE. The CDR3, as DNA: TGTGCCAGCAGCGTAGTTGGTAGCGGGCGGTCAGATACGCAGTATTTT. It translates to CASSVVGSGRSDTQYF.

V and J are TRBV30 and TRBJ1-2; TRBD1 matches at 8 bases. Trimming removed 8 bases from V and 4 bases from J; junction bases left unmatched: 15. Germline CDR1 reads GTSNPN; CDR2 reads SVGIG (reference sequence). The CDR3 length is 15 residues. Here the CDR3 DNA reads TGTGCCGGAGGAAGGGGGACAGGATTTCTCTATGGCTACACCTTC. Translating gives CAGGRGTGFLYGYTF. The full variable domain, its missing parts supplied by reference TRBV30 and TRBJ1-2, is SQTIHQWPATLVQPVGSPLSLECTVEGTSNPNLYWYRQAAGRGLQLLFYSVGIGQISSEVPQNLSASRPQDRQFILSSKKLLLSDSGFYLCAGGRGTGFLYGYTFGSGTRLTVV.

This clone showed up just once. This rearrangement joins TRBV6-2 or TRBV6-3 to TRBJ1-1; 8 bases align to TRBD1. After removal of 2 bases from V and 5 bases from J, the junction contained 7 bases not matched to a gene. The CDR3 is 15 amino acids. From germline, CDR1 is MNHEY and CDR2 SVGEGT. The CDR3, as DNA: TGTGCCAGCAGTTACCCAGGGGGCGCAGGGACTGAAGCTTTCTTT. Its protein is CASSYPGGAGTEAFF.

V and J are TRBV5-6 and TRBJ1-1, with a weak D call TRBD1 (6 bases). This CDR3 contains 14 residues. The germline V and J ends were trimmed by 3 bases and 5 bases, with 14 bases remaining between them. Germline V gives CDR1 SGHDT, CDR2 YYEEEE. CDR3 sequence reads: CASSSHTGRTEAFF. CDR3 DNA sequence: TGTGCCAGCAGCTCGCACACAGGGCGTACTGAAGCTTTCTTT.

The chain employs TRBV5-1 and TRBJ2-2; D gene uncertain. Germline V CDR1 and CDR2: SGHRS, YFSETQ. Trimming cost V 4 bases and J 4 bases, with 14 bases left between them. This CDR3 has 15 residues. The CDR3 region has the DNA TGCGCCAGCAGCCCCGGCGGATTGGGCACCGGGGAGCTGTTTTTT. Translation gives CASSPGGLGTGELFF. The whole variable domain, remainder taken from reference TRBV5-1 and TRBJ2-2, is KAGVTQTPRYLIKTRGQQVTLSCSPISGHRSVSWYQQTPGQGLQFLFEYFSETQRNKGNFPGRFSGRQFSNSRSEMNVSTLELGDSALYLCASSPGGLGTGELFFGEGSRLTVL.

The gene calls are TRBV12-3 or TRBV12-4 and TRBJ1-1; D is ambiguous. This CDR3 contains 12 residues. Trimming shortened V by 5 bases and J by 6 bases, and 10 bases separated the two germline ends. CDR3 nucleotides: TGTGCCAGCAGTCAGACACATGCTGAAGCTTTCTTT. It is translated as CASSQTHAEAFF.

The table lists this clone with a count of one. The V gene is TRBV6-2 or TRBV6-3, the J gene TRBJ2-1; a weak D match, TRBD1 (6 bases). The CDR3 is 14 amino acids. Per germline, CDR1 MNHEY and CDR2 SVGEGT. Trimming left V 4 bases short and J 4 bases short, with 11 bases between. In nucleotides, the CDR3 is TGTGCCAGCAGTTCACAGGGAACGTACAATGAGCAGTTCTTC. Protein: CASSSQGTYNEQFF.

V is TRBV7-9 and J is TRBJ1-2; no clear D gene. Germline V gene lookup returns CDR1 SEHNR and CDR2 FQNEAQ (reference sequence). The V and J ends lost 5 bases and 8 bases respectively, with 15 bases between them. The CDR3 contains 13 residues. DNA of the CDR3: TGTGCCAGCAGCATTTGGCCCCACAGAGGCTACACCTTC. Protein: CASSIWPHRGYTF.